This T cell receptor (beta chain) was recovered during a study of CXCR3-negative and CXCR3-positive naive CD8 T cells. Turning to the study itself: Each library held about 1.5 +/- 0.3 million TRB reads, 120 million to 150 million in total.

This CDR3 spans 15 amino acids. CDR1 and CDR2 (germline): MGHRA, YSYEKL. Concerning this clonotype: Its antigen is undetermined.

Study conclusions and caveats: Naive cells positive for CXCR3 carried more hydrophobic TRB CDR3s than CXCR3-negative ones.

Libraries were UMI-labeled 5' RACE TRB cDNA. TCRdb reanalyzed the 5' RACE reads, giving one entry per CDR3 protein sequence and no DNA. Its table records roughly 59,000 distinct CDR3 sequences. The TCR sequence derives from a human donor in good health. Some clones in this sample may be carry-over from other donors' samples. The chain couples TRBV4-1 to TRBJ2-7; TCRdb's D call of TRBD1 is untestable without DNA. The specimen sequenced was naive CXCR3+ CD8+ T cells from blood. Subset denoted: CD45RO-CCR7+CD27+CD95- naive CD8+ T cells expressing CXCR3 (TNR3+). This CDR3 reads CASSQGLQGTYEQYF.